This T cell receptor beta chain was sequenced for a study of T cell changes during pregnancy in multiple sclerosis. This CDR3 is built from 18 residues. Trimming at V came to 0 bases and at J to 1 base, leaving 8 bases not matched to a gene. CDR1 is SGDLS and CDR2 is YYNGEE in the germline V gene. The repertoire was sequenced with immunoSEQ multiplex PCR; TCRdb's copy has only in-frame clones and lacks some. The sample has approximately 68,000 clones, roughly 92% seen once. Here the sequenced sample was peripheral blood, taken in the second trimester of pregnancy. The rearrangement links TRBV9 to TRBJ2-3; 10 nucleotides align to TRBD2. This sequence was found in a female donor with multiple sclerosis, enrolled in a pregnancy study. The CDR3 here is CASSVGRFSGGGTDTQYF. The CDR3 DNA reads as TGTGCCAGCAGCGTAGGGCGGTTCAGCGGGGGGGGCACAGATACGCAGTATTTT.